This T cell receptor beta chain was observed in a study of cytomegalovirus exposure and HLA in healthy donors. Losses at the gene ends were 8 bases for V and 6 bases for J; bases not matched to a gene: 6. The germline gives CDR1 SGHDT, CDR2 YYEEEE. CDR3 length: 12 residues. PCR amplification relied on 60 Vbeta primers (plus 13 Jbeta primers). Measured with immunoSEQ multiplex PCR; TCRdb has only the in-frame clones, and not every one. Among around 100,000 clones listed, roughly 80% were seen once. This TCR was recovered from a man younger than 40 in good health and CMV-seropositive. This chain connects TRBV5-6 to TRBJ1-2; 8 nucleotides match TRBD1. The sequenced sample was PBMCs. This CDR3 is CASKGQADGYTF. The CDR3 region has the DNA TGTGCCAGTAAGGGACAGGCAGATGGCTACACCTTC.